The T cell receptor beta chain described here comes from a study of beta chain features in type 1 diabetes. Study observations and caveats: A pattern of fewer insertions and more deletions at VDJ junctions was seen in type 1 diabetes patients. The analysis here could not establish whether HLA type shapes TCRB rearrangement. In every one of the four CD4+ subsets, TCRB CDR3s were moderately but significantly shorter in Type 1 diabetes patients.

Based on CD45RO/CCR7/CD25/CD127/CD95/CD27, CD4+ regulatory, stem cell-like memory, naive and central memory cells were sorted. All of the isolated RNA was reverse transcribed, so expressed TCRB transcripts were sequenced. This table comes from immunoSEQ multiplex PCR, and its TCRdb copy is limited to in-frame clones, with some not included. The top ten clones hold about 0.9% of a sample with roughly 180,000 clones, approximately 7.8% of them seen once. On this clone itself: No antigen is known for it.

Trimming stripped 5 bases from V and 8 bases from J, with 22 bases between. This CDR3 region has 16 residues. From germline, CDR1 is MNHEY and CDR2 SMNVEV (reference sequence). Sequences were obtained from central memory CD4+ T cells from blood. The TCR originated in a woman in her thirties or forties with type 1 diabetes. J is TRBJ2-1 and V is TRBV27; TRBD2 might be the D (5 bases). CDR3 amino acids: CASSTTDSPIGDEQFF. The DNA for the CDR3 is TGTGCCAGCAGTACTACGGACTCACCCATTGGGGATGAGCAGTTCTTC.